These 11 T cell receptor beta chains share one sample of origin, sequenced in a study of beta chain features in type 1 diabetes (dated by TCRdb to 2017 to 2018). Paper-wide results and their limitations: A moderate but significant shortening of TCRB CDR3 length was observed in type 1 diabetes patients in all four CD4+ subsets.

These receptors are not linked to any known antigen. Library preparation was by the immunoSEQ multiplex PCR assay. All of the isolated RNA was reverse transcribed with the High Capacity cDNA Reverse Transcription Kit, so expressed TCRB transcripts were sequenced. TCRdb took over this immuneACCESS table, retaining in-frame rearrangements with V and J assigned. Such tables are incomplete; in checked studies, under half of the missing clones stem from an unresolved V gene, and the remainder is unexplained. Counted in this sample were hundreds of thousands of clones; approximately 11% of them appeared once. The ten largest make up around 0.015% of the sample. The sequenced sample consisted of naive CD4+ T cells from blood. This specimen's cell subset or site label, per the study, means: true naive CD4+ T cells. Source of these receptors: a man between 25 and 39 years old with type 1 diabetes.

This clone was observed a handful of times. The chain carries TRBV28 and TRBJ1-2; D ambiguous. The CDR3 has 14 residues. V was trimmed by 1 base and J by 6 bases, leaving 12 bases between them. Germline CDR1 is MDHEN and CDR2 is SYDVKM. CDR3 DNA sequence: TGTGCCAGCAGTTTATTAGTTGGAGGGAATGGCTACACCTTC. Translated: CASSLLVGGNGYTF.

This clone appeared a few times. The chain carries TRBV10-3 and TRBJ1-5; TRBD1 matches at 9 bases. Germline assignment: CDR1 ENHRY and CDR2 SYGVKD. V was pared by 8 bases and J by 1 base, with 3 bases of the junction left unmatched. The CDR3 totals 14 residues. This CDR3 is CAIGGQGSNQPQHF. CDR3 coding DNA: TGTGCCATCGGTGGACAGGGGAGCAATCAGCCCCAGCATTTT.

The V gene is TRBV2, the J gene TRBJ1-6; 8 positions agree with TRBD1. Germline values: CDR1 SNHLY, CDR2 FYNNEI. CDR3 length: 12 residues. The trim removed 9 bases at V and 8 bases at J, leaving 3 bases unmatched. CDR3 DNA: TGTGCCAGTCGGACAGGGTATTCACCCCTCCACTTT. Amino acids: CASRTGYSPLHF.

This clone was counted a few times. The rearrangement joins TRBV5-1 to TRBJ2-3; D is uncertain. The CDR3 contains 14 residues. Germline CDR1 and CDR2: SGHRS and YFSETQ. V dropped 4 bases and J dropped 0 bases, with 9 bases sitting between them. This CDR3 reads CASSDSTSTDTQYF. The CDR3 nucleotides are TGCGCCAGCAGCGACTCGACTAGCACAGATACGCAGTATTTT.

The chain couples TRBV4-3 to TRBJ1-1; no clear D. With 0 bases removed from V and 7 bases from J, the gap between germline ends came to 15 bases. The CDR3 sequence is 15 residues long. The germline CDR1 and CDR2 sequences are LGHNA and YSLEER. CDR3: CASSQDSGFSYEAFF. The CDR3 nucleotides read TGCGCCAGCAGCCAAGACTCGGGGTTCTCCTATGAAGCTTTCTTT.

The CDR3 here is CASSLGDRGGNTQYF. In nucleotides, the CDR3 is TGTGCCAGCAGTTTGGGAGACAGGGGTGGAAATACGCAGTATTTT. This chain uses TRBV28 with TRBJ2-3; 8 bases agree with TRBD1. The CDR3 contains 15 residues. Per the germline V gene, CDR1 is MDHEN and CDR2 is SYDVKM. With V trimmed by 3 bases and J by 7 bases, 9 bases remained unmatched. Full variable domain (rest looked up from reference TRBV28 and TRBJ2-3): DVKVTQSSRYLVKRTGEKVFLECVQDMDHENMFWYRQDPGLGLRLIYFSYDVKMKEKGDIPEGYSVSREKKERFSLILESASTNQTSMYLCASSLGDRGGNTQYFGPGTRLTVL.

The gene calls are TRBV19 and TRBJ2-7; D may be TRBD1 (6 bases). V was pared by 6 bases and J by 4 bases, with 16 bases between. The CDR3 is made up of 14 amino acids. CDR1 is LNHDA, CDR2 SQIVND, per germline (reference sequence). The CDR3 DNA reads TGTGCCAGTAGCCCTCCGGGACACCAGTACGAGCAGTACTTC. Protein product: CASSPPGHQYEQYF.

This clone occurred once. The chain recombines TRBV28 with TRBJ1-1; 7 positions agree with TRBD1. The CDR3 has 15 amino acids. The germline gives CDR1 MDHEN, CDR2 SYDVKM. Trimming at V came to 6 bases and at J to 5 bases, leaving 12 bases not matched to a gene. In DNA, the CDR3 is TGTGCCAGCAGGACCGACAGGGACGGTAAAACTGAAGCTTTCTTT. Its translation is CASRTDRDGKTEAFF.

This sequence joins TRBV9 and TRBJ2-5; 11 nucleotides agree with TRBD2. Germline V gives CDR1 SGDLS, CDR2 YYNGEE. The CDR3 consists of 17 residues. V was pared by 2 bases and J by 1 base, with 7 bases of the junction left unmatched. CDR3 sequence: CASSVGFSGGVQETQYF. The DNA of the CDR3 is TGTGCCAGCAGCGTGGGTTTTAGCGGGGGGGTCCAAGAGACCCAGTACTTC.

Only a few counts were recorded for this clone. V is TRBV9 and J is TRBJ2-3; 7 bases are shared with TRBD1. V was pared by 0 bases and J by 0 bases, with 10 bases of the junction left unmatched. This CDR3 contains 18 residues. In germline, CDR1 is SGDLS, CDR2 YYNGEE. CDR3 in amino acids: CASSVGDSRIFSTDTQYF. DNA for the CDR3: TGTGCCAGCAGCGTAGGGGACAGCCGTATCTTTAGCACAGATACGCAGTATTTT.

As DNA, the CDR3 is TGTGCCAGCAGAAATACAGGGGACACCGGGGAGCTGTTTTTT. This translates into CASRNTGDTGELFF. The chain is built from TRBV25-1 and TRBJ2-2, with 7 bases aligning to TRBD1. Per germline, CDR1 MGHDK and CDR2 SYGVNS. J lost 3 bases, V lost 6 bases, and 4 bases had no gene match. This CDR3 region has 14 residues.